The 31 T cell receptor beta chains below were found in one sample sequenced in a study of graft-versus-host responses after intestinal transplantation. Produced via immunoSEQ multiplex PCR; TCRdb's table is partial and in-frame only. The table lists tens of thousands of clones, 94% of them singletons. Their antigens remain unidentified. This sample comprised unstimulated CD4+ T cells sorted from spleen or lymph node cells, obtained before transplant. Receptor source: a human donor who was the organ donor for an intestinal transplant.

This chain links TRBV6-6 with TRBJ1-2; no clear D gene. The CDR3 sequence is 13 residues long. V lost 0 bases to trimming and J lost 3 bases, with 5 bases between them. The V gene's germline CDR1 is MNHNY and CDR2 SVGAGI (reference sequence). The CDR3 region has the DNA TGTGCCAGCAGTTACTCTCGGGACTATGGCTACACCTTC. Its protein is CASSYSRDYGYTF.

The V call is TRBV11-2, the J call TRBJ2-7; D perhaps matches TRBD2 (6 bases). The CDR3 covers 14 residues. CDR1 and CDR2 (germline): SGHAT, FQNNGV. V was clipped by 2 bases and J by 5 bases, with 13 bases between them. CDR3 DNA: TGTGCCAGCAGCTTAAAGACTAGGATTCACGAGCAGTACTTC. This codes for CASSLKTRIHEQYF.

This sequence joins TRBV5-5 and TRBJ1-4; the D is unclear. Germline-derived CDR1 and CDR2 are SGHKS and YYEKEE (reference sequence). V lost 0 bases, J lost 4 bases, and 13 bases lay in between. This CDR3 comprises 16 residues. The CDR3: CASSLELAILNEKLFF. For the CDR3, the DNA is TGTGCCAGCAGCTTGGAATTGGCGATCCTTAATGAAAAACTGTTTTTT.

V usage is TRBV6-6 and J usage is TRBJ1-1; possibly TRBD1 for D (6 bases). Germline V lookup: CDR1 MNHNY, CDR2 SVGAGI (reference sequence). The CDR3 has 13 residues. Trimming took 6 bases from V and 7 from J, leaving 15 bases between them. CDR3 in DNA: TGTGCCAGCAGCCGGAACAGGGCAGGTGAAGCTTTCTTT. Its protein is CASSRNRAGEAFF.

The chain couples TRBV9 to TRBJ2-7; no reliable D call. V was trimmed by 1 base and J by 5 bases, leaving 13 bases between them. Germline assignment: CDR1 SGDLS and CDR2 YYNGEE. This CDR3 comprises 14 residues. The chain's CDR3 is CASSVHSYPDEQYF. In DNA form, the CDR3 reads TGTGCCAGCAGCGTACATTCTTACCCAGACGAGCAGTACTTC.

CDR3 sequence: CASSPSAGGPETQYF. The CDR3 nucleotides are TGTGCCAGCTCACCATCAGCGGGGGGGCCGGAGACCCAGTACTTC. The V call is TRBV18, the J call TRBJ2-5; TRBD2 aligns across 10 bases. Germline trimming cut 2 bases from V and 5 bases from J; bases unmatched to any gene: 5. Germline assignment: CDR1 KGHSH and CDR2 LQKENI. The CDR3 covers 15 residues.

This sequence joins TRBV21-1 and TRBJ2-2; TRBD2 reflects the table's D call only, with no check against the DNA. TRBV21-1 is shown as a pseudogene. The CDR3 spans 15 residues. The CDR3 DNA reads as TGTGCCAGCAGCCCCGCCCAGGCGGGTGTTTGGGAGCTGTTTTTT. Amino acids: CASSPAQAGVWELFF.

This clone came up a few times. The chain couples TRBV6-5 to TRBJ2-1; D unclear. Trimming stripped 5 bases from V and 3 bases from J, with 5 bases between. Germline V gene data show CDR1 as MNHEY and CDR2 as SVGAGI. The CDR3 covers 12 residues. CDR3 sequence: CASSAYYNEQFF. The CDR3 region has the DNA TGTGCCAGCAGTGCCTACTACAATGAGCAGTTCTTC.

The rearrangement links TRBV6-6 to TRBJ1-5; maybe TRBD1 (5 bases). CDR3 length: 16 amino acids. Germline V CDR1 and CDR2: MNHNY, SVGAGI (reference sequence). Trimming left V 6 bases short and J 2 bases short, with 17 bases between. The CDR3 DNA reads TGTGCCAGCAGGCCCACAGGCGGAGGTGGCAATCAGCCCCAGCATTTT. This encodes CASRPTGGGGNQPQHF.

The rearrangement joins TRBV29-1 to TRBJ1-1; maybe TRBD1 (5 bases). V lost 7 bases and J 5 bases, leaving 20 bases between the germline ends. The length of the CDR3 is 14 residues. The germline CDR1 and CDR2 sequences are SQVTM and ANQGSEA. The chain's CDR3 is CSAQRGHQGTEAFF. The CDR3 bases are TGCAGCGCCCAACGCGGACACCAAGGGACTGAAGCTTTCTTT.

CDR3 region: CASSPGGQGGLYGYTF. CDR3 in DNA: TGCGCCAGCAGCCCTGGAGGACAGGGGGGACTCTATGGCTACACCTTC. The V gene is TRBV4-1, the J gene TRBJ1-2; TRBD1 agrees at 10 bases. V shed 4 bases, J shed 4 bases, and the junction held 9 bases outside the gene matches. The V gene's germline CDR1 is MGHRA and CDR2 YSYEKL. The CDR3 loop spans 16 amino acids.

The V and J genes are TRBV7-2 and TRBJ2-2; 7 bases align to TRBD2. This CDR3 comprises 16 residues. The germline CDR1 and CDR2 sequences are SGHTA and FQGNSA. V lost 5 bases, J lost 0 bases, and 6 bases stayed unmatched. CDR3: CASSPPGLANTGELFF. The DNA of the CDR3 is TGTGCCAGCAGCCCCCCCGGACTAGCGAACACCGGGGAGCTGTTTTTT.

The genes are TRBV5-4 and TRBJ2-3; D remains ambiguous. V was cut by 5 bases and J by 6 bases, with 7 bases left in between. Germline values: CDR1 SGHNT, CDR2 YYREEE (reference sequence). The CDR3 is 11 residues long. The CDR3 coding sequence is TGTGCCAGCAGGTACCGGGATACGCAGTATTTT. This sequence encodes CASRYRDTQYF.

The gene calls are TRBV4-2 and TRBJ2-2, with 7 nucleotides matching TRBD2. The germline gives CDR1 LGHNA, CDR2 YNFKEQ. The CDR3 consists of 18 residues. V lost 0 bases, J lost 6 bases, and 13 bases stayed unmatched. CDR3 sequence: CASSQDPFLRGKSGELFF. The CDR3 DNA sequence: TGTGCCAGCAGCCAAGATCCGTTCTTGCGGGGGAAATCCGGGGAGCTGTTTTTT.

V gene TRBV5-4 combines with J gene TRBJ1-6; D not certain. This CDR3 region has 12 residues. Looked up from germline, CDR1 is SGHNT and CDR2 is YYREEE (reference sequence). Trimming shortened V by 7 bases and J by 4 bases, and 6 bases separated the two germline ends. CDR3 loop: CASGPYNSPLHF. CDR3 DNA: TGTGCCAGCGGGCCGTATAATTCACCCCTCCACTTT.

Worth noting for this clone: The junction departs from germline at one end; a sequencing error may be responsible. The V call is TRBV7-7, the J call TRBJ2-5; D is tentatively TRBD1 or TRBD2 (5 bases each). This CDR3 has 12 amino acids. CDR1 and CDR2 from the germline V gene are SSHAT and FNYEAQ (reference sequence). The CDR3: CASSLDLGEQYF. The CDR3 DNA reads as TGTGCTAGCAGCTTAGACCTGGGGGAGCAGTACTTC.

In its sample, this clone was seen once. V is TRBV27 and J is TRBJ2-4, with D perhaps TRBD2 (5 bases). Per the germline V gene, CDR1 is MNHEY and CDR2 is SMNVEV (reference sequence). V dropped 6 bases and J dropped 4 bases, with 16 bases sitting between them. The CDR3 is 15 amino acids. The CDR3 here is CASSQKRVGKNIQYF. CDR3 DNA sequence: TGTGCCAGCAGCCAAAAGAGGGTCGGGAAAAACATTCAGTACTTC.

The CDR3 region has the DNA TGTGCCAGCAGAGCGGGACAGGGCTACTATGGCTACACCTTC. This gives the protein CASRAGQGYYGYTF. The chain has TRBV6-1 and TRBJ1-2, with 9 bases matching TRBD1. Trimming removed 6 bases from V and 3 bases from J; junction bases left unmatched: 5. The CDR3 length is 14 residues. CDR1 is MNHNS, CDR2 SASEGT, per germline.

CDR3 loop: CASSSDSNSNQPQHF. CDR3 bases: TGTGCCAGCTCATCCGACAGTAATAGCAATCAGCCCCAGCATTTT. The rearrangement uses TRBV18 and TRBJ1-5; weak D call: TRBD1 (5 bases). Trimming cost V 5 bases and J 0 bases, with 11 bases left between them. The CDR3 has 15 amino acids. Germline CDR1 reads KGHSH; CDR2 reads LQKENI. Full variable domain (missing parts from reference TRBV18 and TRBJ1-5): NAGVMQNPRHLVRRRGQEARLRCSPMKGHSHVYWYRQLPEEGLKFMVYLQKENIIDESGMPKERFSAEFPKEGPSILRIQQVVRGDSAAYFCASSSDSNSNQPQHFGDGTRLSIL.

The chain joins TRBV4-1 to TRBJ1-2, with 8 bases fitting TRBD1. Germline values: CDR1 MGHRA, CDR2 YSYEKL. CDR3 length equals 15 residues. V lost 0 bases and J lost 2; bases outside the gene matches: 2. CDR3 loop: CASSQDPGGNYGYTF. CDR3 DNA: TGCGCCAGCAGCCAAGATCCAGGGGGCAACTATGGCTACACCTTC.

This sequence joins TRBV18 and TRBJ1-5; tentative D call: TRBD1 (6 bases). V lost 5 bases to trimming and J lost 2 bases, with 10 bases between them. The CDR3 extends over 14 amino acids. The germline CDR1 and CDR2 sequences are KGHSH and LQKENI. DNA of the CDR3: TGTGCCAGCTCAACACAGGGAGGCAATCAGCCCCAGCATTTT. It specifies CASSTQGGNQPQHF. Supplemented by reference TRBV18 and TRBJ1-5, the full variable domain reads NAGVMQNPRHLVRRRGQEARLRCSPMKGHSHVYWYRQLPEEGLKFMVYLQKENIIDESGMPKERFSAEFPKEGPSILRIQQVVRGDSAAYFCASSTQGGNQPQHFGDGTRLSIL.

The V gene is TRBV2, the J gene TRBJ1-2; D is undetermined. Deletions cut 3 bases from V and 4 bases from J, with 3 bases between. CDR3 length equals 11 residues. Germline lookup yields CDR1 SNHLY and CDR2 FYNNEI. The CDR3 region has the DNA TGTGCCAGCAGTGACTTCTATGGCTACACCTTC. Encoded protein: CASSDFYGYTF.

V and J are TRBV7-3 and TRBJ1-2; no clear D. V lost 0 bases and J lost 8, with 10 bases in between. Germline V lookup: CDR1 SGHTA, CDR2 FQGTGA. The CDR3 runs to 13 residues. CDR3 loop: CASSLTAAGGYTF. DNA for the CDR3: TGTGCCAGCAGCTTAACGGCGGCGGGAGGCTACACCTTC.

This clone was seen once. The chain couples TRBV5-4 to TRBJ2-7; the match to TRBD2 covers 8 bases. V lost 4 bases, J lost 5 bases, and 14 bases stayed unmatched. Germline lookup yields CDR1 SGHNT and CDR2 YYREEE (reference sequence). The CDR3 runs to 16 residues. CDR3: CASSPGGQTVSNEQYF. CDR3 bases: TGTGCCAGCAGCCCGGGGGGGCAGACGGTTTCAAACGAGCAGTACTTC.

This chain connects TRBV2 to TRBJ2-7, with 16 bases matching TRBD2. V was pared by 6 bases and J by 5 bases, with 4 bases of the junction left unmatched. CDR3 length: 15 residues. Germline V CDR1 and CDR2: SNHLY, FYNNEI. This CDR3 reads CASRAGLAGGNEQYF. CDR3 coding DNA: TGTGCCAGCAGGGCGGGACTAGCGGGGGGGAACGAGCAGTACTTC.

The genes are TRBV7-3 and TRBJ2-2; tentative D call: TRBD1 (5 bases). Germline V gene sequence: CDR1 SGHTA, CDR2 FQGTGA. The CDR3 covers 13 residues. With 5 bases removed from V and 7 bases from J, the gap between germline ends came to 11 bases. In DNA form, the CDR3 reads TGTGCCAGCAGCCTTCAGGGTGGCGGGGAGCTGTTTTTT. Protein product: CASSLQGGGELFF. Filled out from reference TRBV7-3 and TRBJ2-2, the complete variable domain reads GAGVSQTPSNKVTEKGKYVELRCDPISGHTALYWYRQSLGQGPEFLIYFQGTGAADDSGLPNDRFFAVRPEGSVSTLKIQRTERGDSAVYLCASSLQGGGELFFGEGSRLTVL.

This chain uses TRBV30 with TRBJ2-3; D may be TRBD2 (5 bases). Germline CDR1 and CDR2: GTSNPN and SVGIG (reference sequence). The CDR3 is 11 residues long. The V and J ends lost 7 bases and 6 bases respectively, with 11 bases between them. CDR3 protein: CASRSGDTQYF. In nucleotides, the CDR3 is TGTGCCTCCCGGTCGGGGGATACGCAGTATTTT.

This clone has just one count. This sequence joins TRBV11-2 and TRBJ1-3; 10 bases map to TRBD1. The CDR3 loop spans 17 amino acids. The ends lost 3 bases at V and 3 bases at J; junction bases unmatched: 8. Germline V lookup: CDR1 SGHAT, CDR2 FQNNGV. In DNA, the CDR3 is TGTGCCAGCAGCTTTACCCTGGACAGGGGGGATGGAAACACCATATATTTT. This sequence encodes CASSFTLDRGDGNTIYF.

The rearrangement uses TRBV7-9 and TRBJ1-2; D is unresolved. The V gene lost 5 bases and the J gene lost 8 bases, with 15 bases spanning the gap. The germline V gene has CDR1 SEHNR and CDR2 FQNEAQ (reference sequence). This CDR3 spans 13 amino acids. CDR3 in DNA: TGTGCCAGCAGCAGGACTTCACCGGAGGGCTACACCTTC. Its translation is CASSRTSPEGYTF.

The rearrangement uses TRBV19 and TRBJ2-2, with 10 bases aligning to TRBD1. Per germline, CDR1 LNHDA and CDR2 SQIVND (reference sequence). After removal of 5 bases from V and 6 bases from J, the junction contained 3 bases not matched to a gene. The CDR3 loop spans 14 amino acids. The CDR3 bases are TGTGCCAGTAGTTCTGGACAGGGGGCCGGGGAGCTGTTTTTT. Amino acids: CASSSGQGAGELFF.

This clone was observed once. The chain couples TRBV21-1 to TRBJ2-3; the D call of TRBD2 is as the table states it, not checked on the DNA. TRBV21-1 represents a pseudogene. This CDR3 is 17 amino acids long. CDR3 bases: TGTGCCAGCAGCAATCTGAAAACGGGGGGCCCCACAGATACGCAGTATTTT. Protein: CASSNLKTGGPTDTQYF.